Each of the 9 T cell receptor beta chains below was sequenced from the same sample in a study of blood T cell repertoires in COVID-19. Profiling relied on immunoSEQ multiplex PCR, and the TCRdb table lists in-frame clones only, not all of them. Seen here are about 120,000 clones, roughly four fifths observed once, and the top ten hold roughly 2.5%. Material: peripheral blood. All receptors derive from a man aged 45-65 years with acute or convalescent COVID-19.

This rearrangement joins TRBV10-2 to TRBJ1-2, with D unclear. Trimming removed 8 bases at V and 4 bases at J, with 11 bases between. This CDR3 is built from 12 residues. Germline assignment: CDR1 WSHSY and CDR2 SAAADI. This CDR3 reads CASYQTPYGYTF. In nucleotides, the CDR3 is TGCGCCAGCTATCAGACACCCTATGGCTACACCTTC.

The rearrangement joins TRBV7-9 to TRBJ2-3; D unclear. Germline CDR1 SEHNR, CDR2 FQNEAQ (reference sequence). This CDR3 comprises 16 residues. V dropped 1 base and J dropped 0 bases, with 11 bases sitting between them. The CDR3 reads CASSLGEFPSTDTQYF. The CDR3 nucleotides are TGTGCCAGCAGCTTAGGCGAATTCCCGAGCACAGATACGCAGTATTTT.

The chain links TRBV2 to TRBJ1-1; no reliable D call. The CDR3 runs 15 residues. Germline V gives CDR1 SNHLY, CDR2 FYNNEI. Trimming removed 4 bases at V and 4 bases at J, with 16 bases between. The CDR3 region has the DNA TGTGCCAGCAGTGCAGAGGAAAGTTTGGGCACTGAAGCTTTCTTT. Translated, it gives CASSAEESLGTEAFF.

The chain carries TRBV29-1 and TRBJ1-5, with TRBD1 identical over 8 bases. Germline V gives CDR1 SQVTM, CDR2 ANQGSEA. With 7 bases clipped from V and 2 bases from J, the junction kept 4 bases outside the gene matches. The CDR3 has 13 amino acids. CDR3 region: CSAMGQGNQPQHF. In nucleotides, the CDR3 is TGCAGCGCTATGGGACAGGGCAATCAGCCCCAGCATTTT.

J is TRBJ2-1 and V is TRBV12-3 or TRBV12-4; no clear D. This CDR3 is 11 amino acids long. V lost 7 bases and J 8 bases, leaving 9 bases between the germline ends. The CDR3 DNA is TGTGCCAGCACCCCAGGATATGAGCAGTTCTTC. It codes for CASTPGYEQFF.

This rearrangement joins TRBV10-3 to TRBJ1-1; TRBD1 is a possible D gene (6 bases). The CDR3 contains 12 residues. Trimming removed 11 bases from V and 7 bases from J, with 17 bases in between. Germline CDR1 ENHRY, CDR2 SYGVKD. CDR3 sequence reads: CAVKGGDGEAFF. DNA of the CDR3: TGTGCCGTTAAAGGGGGGGACGGTGAAGCTTTCTTT.

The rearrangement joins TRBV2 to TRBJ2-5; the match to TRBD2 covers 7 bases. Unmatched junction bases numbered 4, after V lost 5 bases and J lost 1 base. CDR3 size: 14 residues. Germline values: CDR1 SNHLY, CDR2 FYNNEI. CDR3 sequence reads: CASSQTSFQETQYF. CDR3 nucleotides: TGTGCCAGCAGTCAGACTAGCTTCCAAGAGACCCAGTACTTC.

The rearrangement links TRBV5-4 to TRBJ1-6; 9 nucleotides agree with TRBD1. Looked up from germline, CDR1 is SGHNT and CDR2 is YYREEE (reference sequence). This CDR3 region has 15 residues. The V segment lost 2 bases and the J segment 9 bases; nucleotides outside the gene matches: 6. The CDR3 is CASSFRTGESSPLHF. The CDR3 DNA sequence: TGTGCCAGCAGCTTCAGGACAGGGGAGTCTTCACCCCTCCACTTT. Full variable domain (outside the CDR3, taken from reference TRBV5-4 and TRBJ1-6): ETGVTQSPTHLIKTRGQQVTLRCSSQSGHNTVSWYQQALGQGPQFIFQYYREEENGRGNFPPRFSGLQFPNYSSELNVNALELDDSALYLCASSFRTGESSPLHFGNGTRLTVT.

In DNA form, the CDR3 reads TGTGCCAGCAGTTCGCTGACTGAAGGCAATCAGCCCCAGCATTTT. Translated, it gives CASSSLTEGNQPQHF. The V call is TRBV27, the J call TRBJ1-5; D is unresolved. The CDR3 runs 15 residues. Between the trimmed V and J ends, which lost 4 bases and 2 bases, there was a span of 12 bases. Germline V gene lookup returns CDR1 MNHEY and CDR2 SMNVEV (reference sequence).